The 6 T cell receptor beta chains listed next were all sequenced from one sample in a study of cytomegalovirus exposure and HLA in healthy donors. Amplification used 60 Vbeta primers and 13 Jbeta primers. The method was immunoSEQ multiplex PCR; TCRdb's version includes in-frame clones alone and lacks a portion of them. Of approximately 100,000 clones listed, about 81% are singletons. Sequencing input: PBMCs. The receptors derive from a male donor in good health and CMV-seropositive.

Only a few counts were recorded for this clone. Other DNA sequences in this specimen translate into the identical CDR3. V gene TRBV2 combines with J gene TRBJ2-5; 9 nucleotides line up with TRBD1. V lost 6 bases and J lost 1; bases outside the gene matches: 3. Germline V gene lookup returns CDR1 SNHLY and CDR2 FYNNEI. The CDR3 is made up of 14 amino acids. The CDR3 sequence is CASRRQGVQETQYF. The CDR3 DNA reads as TGTGCCAGCAGGCGACAGGGGGTCCAAGAGACCCAGTACTTC.

The J gene is TRBJ1-1, the V gene TRBV29-1; possible D gene TRBD1, 6 bases. The CDR3 totals 14 residues. The V end was cut by 3 bases, the J end by 3 bases, with 14 bases between. Germline-derived CDR1 and CDR2 are SQVTM and ANQGSEA. CDR3 coding DNA: TGCAGCGTTGAGAAGGTACAGGGTGACACTGAAGCTTTCTTT. Encoded protein: CSVEKVQGDTEAFF.

This clone has only a few counts. J is TRBJ2-5 and V is TRBV6-7; no reliable D call. TRBV6-7 qualifies as an ORF whose function is uncertain. V was clipped by 2 bases and J by 6 bases, with 13 bases between them. The CDR3 runs to 14 residues. The CDR3 protein is CASSYAVDAKTQYF. The CDR3 nucleotides are TGTGCCAGCAGTTACGCGGTGGATGCGAAGACCCAGTACTTC.

The CDR3 bases are TGTGCCAGCAGCTTGGCCAAGGCAGGGCCGTTTCCAAACTATGGCTACACCTTC. It specifies CASSLAKAGPFPNYGYTF. The chain employs TRBV5-4 and TRBJ1-2, with D possibly matching TRBD1 (5 bases). Germline CDR1 reads SGHNT; CDR2 reads YYREEE (reference sequence). The CDR3 is 18 residues long. The V end was cut by 0 bases, the J end by 2 bases, with 20 bases between.

The V and J genes are TRBV28 and TRBJ2-5; 10 nucleotides agree with TRBD2. The CDR3 consists of 19 residues. V lost 6 bases, J lost 1 base, and 17 bases stayed unmatched. Germline CDR1 reads MDHEN; CDR2 reads SYDVKM. For the CDR3, the DNA is TGTGCCAGCAGCCTCCCTAGCGGGGGCCGTGCAGGGTCCCAAGAGACCCAGTACTTC. It yields the protein CASSLPSGGRAGSQETQYF.

In this sample, this clone turned up a few times. The V gene is TRBV6-5, the J gene TRBJ1-1; D call uncertain. The CDR3 contains 15 residues. Germline V CDR1 and CDR2: MNHEY, SVGAGI. V lost 5 bases and J lost 3, with 16 bases in between. CDR3 nucleotide sequence: TGTGCCAGCAGTCCACCGGTGGGAGGGCACACTGAAGCTTTCTTT. This encodes CASSPPVGGHTEAFF.